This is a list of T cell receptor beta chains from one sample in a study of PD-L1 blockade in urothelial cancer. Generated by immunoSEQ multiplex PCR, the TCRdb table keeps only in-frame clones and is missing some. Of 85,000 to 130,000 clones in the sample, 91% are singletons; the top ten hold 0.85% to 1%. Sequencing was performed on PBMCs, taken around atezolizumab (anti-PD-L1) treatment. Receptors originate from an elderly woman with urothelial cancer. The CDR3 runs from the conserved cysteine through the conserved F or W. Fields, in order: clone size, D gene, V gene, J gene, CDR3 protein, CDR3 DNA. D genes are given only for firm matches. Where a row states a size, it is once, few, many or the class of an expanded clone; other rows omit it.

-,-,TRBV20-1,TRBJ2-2,CSALQGGELFF,TGCAGTGCTCTTCAGGGAGGGGAGCTGTTTTTT
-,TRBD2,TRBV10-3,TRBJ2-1,CAISERTSGILGEQFF,TGTGCCATCAGTGAGAGGACTAGCGGGATTTTGGGGGAGCAGTTCTTC
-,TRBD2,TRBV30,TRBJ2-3,CAWRKPGLATDTQYF,TGTGCCTGGAGGAAACCGGGACTAGCTACAGATACGCAGTATTTT
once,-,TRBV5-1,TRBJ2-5,CASSFEAGGTGVETQYF,TGCGCCAGCAGCTTCGAGGCGGGCGGGACTGGGGTAGAGACCCAGTACTTC
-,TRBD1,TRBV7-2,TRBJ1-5,CASSPGTGVHQPQHF,TGTGCCAGCAGCCCTGGGACAGGAGTTCATCAGCCCCAGCATTTT
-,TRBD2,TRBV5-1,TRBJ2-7,CASSQGTSGLSYEQYF,TGCGCCAGCAGCCAAGGGACTAGCGGCCTCTCCTACGAGCAGTACTTC
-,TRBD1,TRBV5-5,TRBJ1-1,CASSSGQGFSTEAFF,TGTGCCAGCAGCTCGGGACAGGGCTTTAGTACTGAAGCTTTCTTT
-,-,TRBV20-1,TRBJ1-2,CSATGENGYTF,TGCAGTGCTACAGGGGAAAATGGCTACACCTTC
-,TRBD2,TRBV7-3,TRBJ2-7,CASSVRLAGIGEQYF,TGTGCCAGCAGCGTTCGACTAGCGGGAATCGGCGAGCAGTACTTC
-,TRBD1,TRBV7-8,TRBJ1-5,CASSLTGGNGPQHF,TGTGCCAGCAGCCTGACAGGGGGAAATGGGCCCCAGCATTTT
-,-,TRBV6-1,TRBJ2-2,CASKETGELFF,TGTGCCAGCAAGGAGACCGGGGAGCTGTTTTTT
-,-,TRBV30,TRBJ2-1,CAWRWDNDEQFF,TGTGCCTGGAGATGGGACAACGATGAGCAGTTCTTC
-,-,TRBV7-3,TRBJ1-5,CASSPPWCLGDQPQHF,TGTGCCAGCAGCCCCCCCTGGTGCTTGGGCGATCAGCCCCAGCATTTT
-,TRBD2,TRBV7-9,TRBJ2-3,CASSLASGSTDTQYF,TGTGCCAGCAGCTTAGCTAGCGGGAGTACAGATACGCAGTATTTT
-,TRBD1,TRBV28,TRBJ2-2,CASRGVKDRGRETGELFF,TGTGCCAGCAGGGGGGTTAAGGACAGGGGGCGTGAAACCGGGGAGCTGTTTTTT
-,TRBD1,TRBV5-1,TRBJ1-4,CASSTAGGRLEKLFF,TGCGCCAGCAGCACTGCAGGGGGACGACTGGAAAAACTGTTTTTT
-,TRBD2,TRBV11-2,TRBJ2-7,CASSSGLAGFPYEQYF,TGTGCCAGCAGTTCGGGACTAGCGGGCTTTCCCTACGAGCAGTACTTC
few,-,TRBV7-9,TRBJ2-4,CASSLGSVKNIQYF,TGTGCCAGCAGCTTAGGGTCGGTGAAAAACATTCAGTACTTC
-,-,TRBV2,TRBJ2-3,CASTRTVSLRDTQYF,TGTGCCAGCACAAGGACAGTTTCTCTTAGAGATACGCAGTATTTT
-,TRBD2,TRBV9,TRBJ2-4,CASSGGGGKNIQYF,TGTGCCAGCAGCGGTGGGGGGGGCAAAAACATTCAGTACTTC
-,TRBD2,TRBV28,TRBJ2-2,CASRVSGSGDTGELFF,TGTGCCAGCAGAGTTAGCGGGAGTGGAGACACCGGGGAGCTGTTTTTT
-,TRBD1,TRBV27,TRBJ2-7,CASSSDREPYEQYF,TGTGCCAGCAGTTCGGACAGGGAACCCTACGAGCAGTACTTC
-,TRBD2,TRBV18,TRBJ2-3,CASSPLAGGSDTQYF,TGTGCCAGCTCACCTTTAGCGGGAGGTTCTGATACGCAGTATTTT
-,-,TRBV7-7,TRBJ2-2,CASSLDLNTGELFF,TGTGCCAGCAGCTTAGACTTGAACACCGGGGAGCTGTTTTTT
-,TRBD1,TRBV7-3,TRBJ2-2,CASSLLPGQINTGELFF,TGTGCCAGCAGCTTACTACCGGGACAGATTAACACCGGGGAGCTGTTTTTT
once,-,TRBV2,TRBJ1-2,CASRYTGSSYTF,TGTGCCAGCAGGTATACAGGGTCCAGCTACACCTTC
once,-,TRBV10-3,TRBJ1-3,CAISPQYSGNTIYF,TGTGCCATCAGTCCACAGTACTCTGGAAACACCATATATTTT
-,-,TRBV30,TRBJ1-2,CAWAVSGWGYTF,TGTGCCTGGGCTGTTTCCGGGTGGGGCTACACCTTC
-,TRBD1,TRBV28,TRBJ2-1,CASSPFTGTGGYNEQFF,TGTGCCAGCAGTCCTTTCACCGGGACAGGGGGGTACAATGAGCAGTTCTTC
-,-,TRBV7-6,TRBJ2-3,CASSPVLDTQYF,TGTGCCAGCAGCCCCGTTTTGGATACGCAGTATTTT
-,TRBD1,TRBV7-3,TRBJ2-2,CASSADRVGGELFF,TGTGCCAGCAGCGCGGACAGGGTGGGCGGGGAGCTGTTTTTT
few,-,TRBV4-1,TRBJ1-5,CASSQEAGGINQPQHF,TGCGCCAGCAGCCAAGAGGCGGGGGGGATCAATCAGCCCCAGCATTTT
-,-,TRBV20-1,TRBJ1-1,CSTDSNTEAFF,TGCAGTACAGACAGTAACACTGAAGCTTTCTTT
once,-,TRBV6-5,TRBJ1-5,CASSRRGGNQPQHF,TGTGCCAGCAGTCGTAGGGGCGGCAATCAGCCCCAGCATTTT
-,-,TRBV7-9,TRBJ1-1,CASSLAGRFAEAFF,TGTGCCAGCAGCTTAGCGGGGAGGTTTGCTGAAGCTTTCTTT
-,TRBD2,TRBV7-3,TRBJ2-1,CASSSVAGEAEQFF,TGTGCCAGCAGCAGCGTAGCGGGAGAGGCTGAGCAGTTCTTC
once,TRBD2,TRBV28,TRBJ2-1,CASSLAGGYEQFF,TGTGCCAGCAGTTTAGCGGGAGGTTATGAGCAGTTCTTC
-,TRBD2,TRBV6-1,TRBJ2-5,CASSERSGGRETQYF,TGTGCCAGCAGTGAACGAAGCGGGGGGCGGGAGACCCAGTACTTC
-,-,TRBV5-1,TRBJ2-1,CASNPGGGVTLMEQFF,TGCGCCAGCAACCCCGGAGGCGGAGTAACGTTGATGGAGCAGTTCTTC
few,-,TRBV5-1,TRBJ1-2,CASSLTGDYGYTF,TGCGCCAGCAGCTTGACAGGAGACTATGGCTACACCTTC